This T cell receptor (beta chain) is drawn from a study of blood T cell repertoires in COVID-19 (dated by TCRdb to 2020 to 2022). Turning to the overall study: Samples from collaborators originated in the United States, Italy and Spain and spanned both the acute and convalescent phases of COVID-19. HLA class I and class II types, where available, came from metadata supplied by the sample provider rather than from assay-based typing. Subjects who had been exposed to COVID-19, were actively infected with it, or had recovered from it provided the deeply sampled blood TCRbeta repertoires that made up the dataset. The samples were drawn from the first 160 participants of the ongoing ImmuneRACE study and from 950 to 1,500 subjects provided by 6 global collaborators. Nearly every sample came with metadata listing a de-identified subject ID, COVID-19 status, age in years and sex. The material from the prospective study consisted of cDNA or gDNA derived from T cells, B-cell-depleted T cells, or PBMCs. The repertoires were made available in a free public database intended to serve as a resource for research on the immune response to SARS-CoV-2. Summary of the overall study and its limitations: The quantity of clinical and demographic metadata differed by source and by participant and was supplied without curation.

Worth noting for this clone: The target of this receptor is not known. No base-level quality is on record; no much larger clone is a single base apart.

The junction shows trimming of 2 bases on V and 7 bases on J, and the gene matches do not reach 10 bases of it. CDR1 and CDR2 were assigned from the germline V gene as MDHEN and SYDVKM. The CDR3, from cysteine to phenylalanine, totals 17 residues. The kept DNA is CDR3 alone, 51 bases in frame from the first base. The collaborating institutions used their own protocols to collect whole blood in K2EDTA tubes. For TCRbeta analysis, collaborators shipped samples as frozen whole blood, isolated PBMCs, or DNA extracted from either of those sample types. TCRbeta CDR3 regions were amplified from genomic DNA by means of the immunoSEQ Assay, a bias-controlled multiplex PCR. On the study's bioinformatics: The number of nucleated cells in each sample was estimated from the amplification of reference gene primers within the assay. Sequence reads were collapsed and filtered to measure the absolute abundance of every unique TCRbeta CDR3 rearrangement. For each sample, productive Simpson clonality was calculated by taking the square root of Simpson's diversity index across productive rearrangements. Imported from immuneACCESS, the table was reduced by TCRdb to in-frame sequences with V and J called. These copies leave out some clones; in studies compared against another copy, an unresolved V gene accounts for under half, and the cause of the remainder is not known. D and trimming were read from the DNA, whereas the V and J calls and clone size are those reported in that table. This sample gives 70,000 to 100,000 clones in total; around 88% of them show up just once. Of the sample, about 8% falls within the top ten clones.

The sequenced sample was peripheral blood. The V gene is TRBV28 and the J gene is TRBJ2-1; TRBD2 fits 11 bases in the junction. The TCR was taken from a woman between 70 and 85 years old with acute or convalescent COVID-19. CDR3 reads: CASSLQLRGLAANEQFF. The DNA is as follows: TGTGCCAGCAGTTTACAACTACGGGGACTAGCGGCAAATGAGCAGTTCTTC.